A single sample is the source of the 13 T cell receptor beta chains below, sequenced in a study of PD-1 blockade in classical Hodgkin lymphoma (dated by TCRdb to 2020 to 2022). Preparation of the library involved the immunoSEQ multiplex PCR assay. Here the immuneACCESS table is served through TCRdb, limited to in-frame sequences with V and J called. Missing clones are a known gap in these copies; in checked studies unresolved V genes cover under half, and the rest lacks a known reason. Within this sample are 20,000 to 30,000 clones, with 67% of them counted one time only. The ten largest clones represent 12% of the sample. This sample's time point label indicates: cycle 2 day 1 (C2D1) of nivolumab. Every trial patient had relapsed following autologous stem cell transplantation, and prior brentuximab vedotin exposure was what differed among cohorts A, B and C. The source was peripheral blood mononuclear cells (PBMCs), collected before the second cycle of nivolumab. These receptors originate from a human donor with classical Hodgkin lymphoma.

This rearrangement joins TRBV7-2 to TRBJ2-1; a possible D gene is TRBD2 (6 bases). V gave up 1 base and J gave up 5 bases, with 15 bases separating them. The germline V gene encodes CDR1 SGHTA and CDR2 FQGNSA. The CDR3 extends over 16 amino acids. Here the CDR3 reads CASSLEAPTRNNEQFF. The DNA of the CDR3 is TGTGCCAGCAGCTTAGAAGCGCCGACTAGAAACAATGAGCAGTTCTTC.

V usage is TRBV6-5 and J usage is TRBJ1-1; no clear D gene. Germline V gene lookup returns CDR1 MNHEY and CDR2 SVGAGI. Deletions cut 2 bases from V and 7 bases from J, with 8 bases between. CDR3 size: 12 residues. CDR3 sequence reads: CASSYVQGEAFF. The CDR3 nucleotides read TGTGCCAGCAGTTACGTACAAGGTGAAGCTTTCTTT.

The table lists this clone with a few counts. The chain links TRBV7-2 to TRBJ2-3; 7 nucleotides align to TRBD2. V was pared by 5 bases and J by 6 bases, with 8 bases of the junction left unmatched. The CDR3 runs to 14 residues. Looked up from germline, CDR1 is SGHTA and CDR2 is FQGNSA. CDR3 DNA: TGTGCCAGCAGCCGTTACTGGGGGGGGGATACGCAGTATTTT. This codes for CASSRYWGGDTQYF.

This clone was found once. The V gene is TRBV7-2, the J gene TRBJ1-6; a weak D match, TRBD1 (5 bases). V lost 3 bases and J 4 bases, leaving 7 bases between the germline ends. The CDR3 runs 14 residues. Germline lookup yields CDR1 SGHTA and CDR2 FQGNSA. The DNA for the CDR3 is TGTGCCAGCAGCTTGGGACCTTATAATTCACCCCTCCACTTT. Protein sequence: CASSLGPYNSPLHF.

This CDR3 is CASSLNLGLGYTF. CDR3 nucleotide sequence: TGTGCCAGCAGTTTGAATTTGGGACTGGGCTACACCTTC. The chain couples TRBV28 to TRBJ1-2, with D perhaps TRBD1 (5 bases). Trimming left V 3 bases short and J 8 bases short, with 13 bases between. Germline assignment: CDR1 MDHEN and CDR2 SYDVKM. The CDR3 spans 13 residues.

J is TRBJ1-5 and V is TRBV7-9; D unclear. V shed 5 bases and J shed 9 bases, with 17 bases lying between them. The CDR3 is made up of 14 amino acids. The germline CDR1 and CDR2 sequences are SEHNR and FQNEAQ (reference sequence). CDR3 protein: CASSLDVEGGPQHF. In DNA form, the CDR3 reads TGTGCCAGCAGCCTTGACGTGGAGGGAGGGCCCCAGCATTTT. Full variable domain (rest looked up from reference TRBV7-9 and TRBJ1-5): DTGVSQNPRHKITKRGQNVTFRCDPISEHNRLYWYRQTLGQGPEFLTYFQNEAQLEKSRLLSDRFSAERPKGSFSTLEIQRTEQGDSAMYLCASSLDVEGGPQHFGDGTRLSIL.

This chain uses TRBV23-1 with TRBJ2-7; 7 nucleotides agree with TRBD2. TRBV23-1 is annotated as an ORF whose role is uncertain. Trimming removed 2 bases from V and 3 bases from J; junction bases left unmatched: 4. The CDR3 covers 14 residues. CDR3 loop: CASSQGGVDYEQYF. CDR3 DNA: TGCGCCAGCAGTCAAGGGGGGGTGGACTACGAGCAGTACTTC.

This clone has just a few counts. The chain has TRBV21-1 and TRBJ2-7; the table's D call of TRBD1 was not tested on the DNA. TRBV21-1 corresponds to a pseudogene. The CDR3 length is 15 residues. CDR3 loop: CASTAGTGYSYEQYF. In DNA, the CDR3 is TGTGCCAGCACCGCAGGGACAGGTTACTCCTACGAGCAGTACTTC.

The CDR3 loop reads CAWSVGTGSYEQYF. For the CDR3, the DNA is TGTGCCTGGAGTGTTGGGACAGGGTCCTACGAGCAGTACTTC. The rearrangement joins TRBV30 to TRBJ2-7, with 9 bases that match TRBD1. The CDR3 covers 14 residues. The V gene's germline CDR1 is GTSNPN and CDR2 SVGIG (reference sequence). V lost 0 bases and J lost 1; bases outside the gene matches: 1.

This chain uses TRBV5-8 with TRBJ1-3; no definite D call. Trimming took off 2 bases at V and 0 bases at J, with 12 bases between the two ends. Per germline, CDR1 SGHTS and CDR2 YDEGEE. This CDR3 comprises 16 residues. The CDR3: CASSFVRPSSGNTIYF. CDR3 DNA sequence: TGTGCCAGCAGCTTCGTCAGGCCAAGCTCTGGAAACACCATATATTTT.

This chain links TRBV11-2 with TRBJ2-7; no clear D. In germline, CDR1 is SGHAT, CDR2 FQNNGV. This CDR3 is built from 12 residues. V was shortened by 1 base and J by 1 base, with 2 bases between the two germline ends. The CDR3 sequence is CASSLGSYEQYF. CDR3 coding DNA: TGTGCCAGCAGCTTAGGGTCCTACGAGCAGTACTTC.

The genes are TRBV4-3 and TRBJ2-3; 7 bases agree with TRBD2. Germline CDR1 is LGHNA and CDR2 is YSLEER. The CDR3 runs to 15 residues. The V segment lost 3 bases and the J segment 5 bases; nucleotides outside the gene matches: 8. The CDR3, as DNA: TGCGCCAGCAGCCACCTAGGAGGCGGGGGAGATACGCAGTATTTT. As protein: CASSHLGGGGDTQYF.

This clone was detected only a few times. The chain employs TRBV27 and TRBJ2-7, with D hard to call. The CDR3 runs 15 residues. V shed 2 bases and J shed 0 bases, with 11 bases lying between them. Germline CDR1 reads MNHEY; CDR2 reads SMNVEV (reference sequence). CDR3 residues: CASSLRAGSSYEQYF. The CDR3 DNA sequence: TGTGCCAGCAGTTTACGCGCCGGCAGCTCCTACGAGCAGTACTTC.